This T cell receptor beta chain emerged from a study of cytomegalovirus exposure and HLA in healthy donors. Germline CDR1 is MNHEY and CDR2 is SMNVEV (reference sequence). Trimming took 5 bases from V and 7 from J; bases not matched to a gene: 7. The CDR3 consists of 13 residues. General study points: Specificity of a few CMV-associated chains for CMV antigens was verified in vitro. In a later analysis, 15,000 to 20,000 TCR beta sequences were associated with HLA alleles at 0.05 false discovery rate. The likely origin of a cluster of highly shared sequence variants was a sequencing artifact.

As to this clone: Its specificity is not known.

Primers for the PCR totalled 60 Vbeta and 13 Jbeta. Some clones are missing from TCRdb's copy, which holds only in-frame ones; the method was immunoSEQ multiplex PCR. Of some 180,000 clones listed, roughly 84% are singletons. This TCR was sampled from a girl in the first two years of life in good health and CMV-seronegative. The sequenced material came from PBMCs. V is TRBV27 and J is TRBJ1-2; 7 bases map to TRBD1. CDR3 DNA sequence: TGTGCCAGCAGTCTCAGGACAGGTTTTGGCTACACCTTC. Translating gives CASSLRTGFGYTF.